The clone carrying this TCR beta chain has a count of ten or more. The patients chosen for sequencing had shown expansion of CD8+CD57+ cells (detected by flow cytometry). Profiling that covered TCR beta VDJ and CDR3 relied on genomic DNA as its template. From the reads, TCRdb called clonotypes with MiXCR, one entry per CDR3 protein. The table lists about 58,000 distinct CDR3 sequences, around 50% of them singletons. These data originate in a study of CD8+CD57+ T cells in acquired aplastic anemia. Germline V lookup: CDR1 SEHNR, CDR2 FQNEAQ (reference sequence). This CDR3 is built from 17 residues. Trimming at V came to 5 bases and at J to 0 bases, leaving 8 bases not matched to a gene.

The source of this sequence is a human donor with aplastic anemia. Specimen: sorted CD4+, CD8+, or CD8+CD57+ T cells (not recorded which) from PBMCs. The gene calls are TRBV7-9 and TRBJ2-3; TRBD1 aligns across 10 bases. The chain's CDR3 is CASSRYGGQGSTDTQYF. For the CDR3, the DNA is TGTGCCAGCAGCCGATACGGGGGACAGGGGAGCACAGATACGCAGTATTTT.